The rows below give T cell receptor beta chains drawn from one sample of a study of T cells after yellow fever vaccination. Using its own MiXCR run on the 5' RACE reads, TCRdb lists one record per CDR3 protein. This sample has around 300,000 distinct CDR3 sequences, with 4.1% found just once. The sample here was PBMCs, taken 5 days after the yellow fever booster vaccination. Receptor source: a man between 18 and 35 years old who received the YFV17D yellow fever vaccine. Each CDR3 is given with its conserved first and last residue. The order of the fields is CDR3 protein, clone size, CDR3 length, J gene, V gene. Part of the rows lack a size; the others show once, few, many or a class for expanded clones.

CDR3 protein: CATRITDTQYF
clone size: NA
CDR3 length: 11
J gene: TRBJ2-3
V gene: TRBV27

CDR3 protein: CASSYRGFDNEQFF
clone size: NA
CDR3 length: 14
J gene: TRBJ2-1
V gene: TRBV6-5

CDR3 protein: CASSQDLSTESRRQETQYF
clone size: many
CDR3 length: 19
J gene: TRBJ2-5
V gene: TRBV4-3

CDR3 protein: CASSPNQGETDTQYF
clone size: NA
CDR3 length: 15
J gene: TRBJ2-3
V gene: TRBV4-1

CDR3 protein: CASTPVGGSNQPQHF
clone size: few
CDR3 length: 15
J gene: TRBJ1-5
V gene: TRBV28

CDR3 protein: CSARYSSYGYTF
clone size: few
CDR3 length: 12
J gene: TRBJ1-2
V gene: TRBV20-1

CDR3 protein: CASSVGLDRGLYEQYF
clone size: few
CDR3 length: 16
J gene: TRBJ2-7
V gene: TRBV9

CDR3 protein: CASSRPQGHSYEQYF
clone size: few
CDR3 length: 15
J gene: TRBJ2-7
V gene: TRBV11-2

CDR3 protein: CSVRSSESSSYEQYF
clone size: NA
CDR3 length: 15
J gene: TRBJ2-7
V gene: TRBV29-1

CDR3 protein: CASSSRLAGIETQYF
clone size: few
CDR3 length: 15
J gene: TRBJ2-5
V gene: TRBV7-2

CDR3 protein: CASSKVPGGTNSYNEQFF
clone size: many
CDR3 length: 18
J gene: TRBJ2-1
V gene: TRBV21-1

CDR3 protein: CASSFEYEQFF
clone size: few
CDR3 length: 11
J gene: TRBJ2-1
V gene: TRBV5-1

CDR3 protein: CSAANNEQFF
clone size: NA
CDR3 length: 10
J gene: TRBJ2-1
V gene: TRBV20-1

CDR3 protein: CASSLTGASTDTQYF
clone size: many
CDR3 length: 15
J gene: TRBJ2-3
V gene: TRBV28

CDR3 protein: CASTTASDNEQFF
clone size: many
CDR3 length: 13
J gene: TRBJ2-1
V gene: TRBV2

CDR3 protein: CASSQEARVREETQYF
clone size: many
CDR3 length: 16
J gene: TRBJ2-5
V gene: TRBV4-3

CDR3 protein: CASSQVGGRRAQYF
clone size: NA
CDR3 length: 14
J gene: TRBJ2-3
V gene: TRBV4-3

CDR3 protein: CASSYSGGEYNEQFF
clone size: many
CDR3 length: 15
J gene: TRBJ2-1
V gene: TRBV7-9

CDR3 protein: CAWKGTLNTGELFF
clone size: many
CDR3 length: 14
J gene: TRBJ2-2
V gene: TRBV30

CDR3 protein: CASSSMNYNEQFF
clone size: few
CDR3 length: 13
J gene: TRBJ2-1
V gene: TRBV12-3/TRBV12-4

CDR3 protein: CSAEPPGTDTQYF
clone size: NA
CDR3 length: 13
J gene: TRBJ2-3
V gene: TRBV20-1